These T cell receptor beta chains were read from a single sample in a study of T-cell memory formation after mild COVID-19. TCRdb redid the calling of the 5' RACE reads with MiXCR, one entry per CDR3 protein. The sample comprises about 160,000 distinct CDR3 sequences, roughly 31% of which are singletons, and 12% rests with the top ten. Sequencing input: PBMCs or a T cell subset sorted from them (not recorded which). The receptors derive from an adult woman who had mild COVID-19 (a few samples of this study predate the infection). Cell type and time point are not known. Both conserved end residues are part of each CDR3. A D gene is named only where the DNA matches it firmly. Clone size is given for some rows only: seen once, a few or many times, or a class if the clone is expanded.

j_gene: TRBJ2-2
v_gene: TRBV7-2
d_gene: NA
abundance: NA
CDR3nt: TGTGCCAGCAGCCGAGAAACGCTCTCATGGGGCACCGGGGAGCTGTTTTTT
CDR3aa: CASSRETLSWGTGELFF

j_gene: TRBJ2-2
v_gene: TRBV12-3/TRBV12-4
d_gene: TRBD1
abundance: NA
CDR3nt: TGTGCCAGCAGTGATGTCGGGACAGGCAACACCGGGGAGCTGTTTTTT
CDR3aa: CASSDVGTGNTGELFF

j_gene: TRBJ2-7
v_gene: TRBV30
d_gene: TRBD2
abundance: few
CDR3nt: TGTGCCTTCGGACTAGCGCCCACCTACGAGCAGTACTTC
CDR3aa: CAFGLAPTYEQYF

j_gene: TRBJ1-2
v_gene: TRBV30
d_gene: NA
abundance: NA
CDR3nt: TGTGCCTGGAGTGTACTAGCTACCCGCTTTTATGGCTACACCTTC
CDR3aa: CAWSVLATRFYGYTF

j_gene: TRBJ1-1
v_gene: TRBV12-3/TRBV12-4
d_gene: NA
abundance: once
CDR3nt: TGTGCCAGCAGTCCACAGGCCGGGGTTCTAGCTGAAGCTTTCTTT
CDR3aa: CASSPQAGVLAEAFF

j_gene: TRBJ2-2
v_gene: TRBV28
d_gene: TRBD2
abundance: NA
CDR3nt: TGTGCCAGCAGCCCCCTCTATAGCGGGAGGAACACCGGGGAGCTGTTTTTT
CDR3aa: CASSPLYSGRNTGELFF

j_gene: TRBJ2-1
v_gene: TRBV12-3/TRBV12-4
d_gene: TRBD2
abundance: NA
CDR3nt: TGTGCCAGCAGCAGGACTAGCGGGGGGGCCTTTGAGAATGAGCAGTTCTTC
CDR3aa: CASSRTSGGAFENEQFF

j_gene: TRBJ1-5
v_gene: TRBV28
d_gene: NA
abundance: NA
CDR3nt: TGTGCCAGCAGTTTAGGGGGACTGGATCAGCCCCAGCATTTT
CDR3aa: CASSLGGLDQPQHF

j_gene: TRBJ2-1
v_gene: TRBV7-6
d_gene: NA
abundance: NA
CDR3nt: TGTGCCAGCAGTACGAGCGCCGGGACGGGATCCTACAATGAGCAGTTCTTC
CDR3aa: CASSTSAGTGSYNEQFF

j_gene: TRBJ2-1
v_gene: TRBV9
d_gene: NA
abundance: once
CDR3nt: TGTGCCAGCAGCTCACAACCTAATGAGCAGTTCTTC
CDR3aa: CASSSQPNEQFF

j_gene: TRBJ2-1
v_gene: TRBV4-1
d_gene: TRBD2
abundance: NA
CDR3nt: TGCGCCAGCAGCCAAATCGGGAGGAAACCTGAGCAGTTCTTC
CDR3aa: CASSQIGRKPEQFF

j_gene: TRBJ2-1
v_gene: TRBV7-8
d_gene: NA
abundance: once
CDR3nt: TGTGCCAGTTTCCCGACTAGATTTGGGTACAATGAGCAGTTCTTC
CDR3aa: CASFPTRFGYNEQFF

j_gene: TRBJ2-7
v_gene: TRBV27
d_gene: TRBD2
abundance: few
CDR3nt: TGTGCCAGCAGTCGGACTAGCGGGAACTACGAGCAGTACTTC
CDR3aa: CASSRTSGNYEQYF

j_gene: TRBJ2-3
v_gene: TRBV7-2
d_gene: TRBD2
abundance: NA
CDR3nt: TGTGCCAGCAGCTTAGGTTTGCTAGCGGGGGGGCTCACAGATACGCAGTATTTT
CDR3aa: CASSLGLLAGGLTDTQYF

j_gene: TRBJ1-2
v_gene: TRBV20-1
d_gene: TRBD1
abundance: NA
CDR3nt: TGCAGTGCTCGACAGGGGAGCGGGGGCTACACCTTC
CDR3aa: CSARQGSGGYTF

j_gene: TRBJ1-1
v_gene: TRBV6-5
d_gene: NA
abundance: NA
CDR3nt: TGTGCCAGCAGCCCCCGTATGTGGGGCCGGGAGACTGAAGCTTTCTTT
CDR3aa: CASSPRMWGRETEAFF

j_gene: TRBJ2-3
v_gene: TRBV11-1
d_gene: NA
abundance: NA
CDR3nt: TGTGCCAGCAGCCTCCCAGCGACAGTGGTCGGGACAGATACGCAGTATTTT
CDR3aa: CASSLPATVVGTDTQYF

j_gene: TRBJ2-3
v_gene: TRBV7-6
d_gene: NA
abundance: few
CDR3nt: TGTGCCAGCACCCTACTGACTTCGGGTAGCGCAGATACGCAGTATTTT
CDR3aa: CASTLLTSGSADTQYF

j_gene: TRBJ1-1
v_gene: TRBV5-1
d_gene: TRBD1
abundance: few
CDR3nt: TGCGCCAGCATATCGAATCAGGGGGGAACTGAAGCTTTCTTT
CDR3aa: CASISNQGGTEAFF

j_gene: TRBJ1-5
v_gene: TRBV7-2
d_gene: NA
abundance: NA
CDR3nt: TGTGCCAGCAGCTTGGCGACCGTCCCTCAGCCCCAGCATTTT
CDR3aa: CASSLATVPQPQHF

j_gene: TRBJ2-3
v_gene: TRBV6-2/TRBV6-3
d_gene: NA
abundance: NA
CDR3nt: TGTGCCAGCATATTAGGGCGGGACATAGCAGATACGCAGTATTTT
CDR3aa: CASILGRDIADTQYF

j_gene: TRBJ2-1
v_gene: TRBV25-1
d_gene: NA
abundance: NA
CDR3nt: TGTGCCAGCAGTGAGGGACGCGGAAGTGAGCAGTTCTTC
CDR3aa: CASSEGRGSEQFF

j_gene: TRBJ2-7
v_gene: TRBV7-9
d_gene: NA
abundance: few
CDR3nt: TGTGCCAGCAGCTCGTCAGACAGGATCCACGAGCAGTACTTC
CDR3aa: CASSSSDRIHEQYF

j_gene: TRBJ1-6
v_gene: TRBV5-6
d_gene: NA
abundance: NA
CDR3nt: TGTGCCAGCCGAGACAGCCAATTCTATAATTCACCCCTCCACTTT
CDR3aa: CASRDSQFYNSPLHF

j_gene: TRBJ1-2
v_gene: TRBV27
d_gene: TRBD1
abundance: NA
CDR3nt: TGTGCCAGCCGGCACTACGACAGGGAAATGTGCACCTTC
CDR3aa: CASRHYDREMCTF

j_gene: TRBJ2-1
v_gene: TRBV5-6
d_gene: NA
abundance: many
CDR3nt: TGTGCCAGCAGCTTGGGGGTTAGACCCCCAAATGAGCAGTTCTTC
CDR3aa: CASSLGVRPPNEQFF